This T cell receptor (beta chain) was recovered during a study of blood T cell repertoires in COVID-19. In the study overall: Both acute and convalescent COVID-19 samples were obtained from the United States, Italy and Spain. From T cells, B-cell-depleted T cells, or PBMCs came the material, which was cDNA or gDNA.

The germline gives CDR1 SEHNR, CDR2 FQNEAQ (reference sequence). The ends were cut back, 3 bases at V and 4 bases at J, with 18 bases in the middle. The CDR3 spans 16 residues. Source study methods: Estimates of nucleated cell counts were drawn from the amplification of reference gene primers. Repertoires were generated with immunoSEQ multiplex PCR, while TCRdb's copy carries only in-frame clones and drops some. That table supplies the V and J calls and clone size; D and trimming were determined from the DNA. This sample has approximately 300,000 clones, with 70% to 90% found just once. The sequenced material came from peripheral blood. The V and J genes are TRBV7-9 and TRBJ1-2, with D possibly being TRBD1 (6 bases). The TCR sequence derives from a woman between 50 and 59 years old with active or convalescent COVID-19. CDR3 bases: TGTGCCAGCAGCTTTCCCCCGGACAGTAGGAGCTATGGCTACACCTTC. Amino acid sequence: CASSFPPDSRSYGYTF.